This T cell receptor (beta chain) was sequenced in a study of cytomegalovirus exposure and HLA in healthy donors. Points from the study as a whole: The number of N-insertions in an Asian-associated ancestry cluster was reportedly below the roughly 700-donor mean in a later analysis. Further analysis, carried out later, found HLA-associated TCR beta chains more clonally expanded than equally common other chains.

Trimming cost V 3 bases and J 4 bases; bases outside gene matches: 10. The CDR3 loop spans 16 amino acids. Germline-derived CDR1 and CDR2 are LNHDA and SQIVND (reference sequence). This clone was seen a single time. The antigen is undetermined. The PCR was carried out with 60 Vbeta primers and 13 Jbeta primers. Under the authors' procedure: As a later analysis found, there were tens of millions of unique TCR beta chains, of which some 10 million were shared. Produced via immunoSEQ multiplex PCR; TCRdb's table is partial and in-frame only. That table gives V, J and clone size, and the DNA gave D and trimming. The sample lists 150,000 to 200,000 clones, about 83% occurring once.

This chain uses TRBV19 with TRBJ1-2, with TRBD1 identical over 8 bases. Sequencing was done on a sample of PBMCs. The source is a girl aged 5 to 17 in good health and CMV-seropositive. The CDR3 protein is CASSMSDRGGGYGYTF. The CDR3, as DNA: TGTGCCAGTAGTATGTCCGACAGGGGTGGAGGCTATGGCTACACCTTC.